The sequence of this T cell receptor (beta chain) was determined in a study of OX40 agonist ivuxolimab in advanced cancers. Study-wide background: A history of anti-PD-1, anti-PD-L1 or anti-CTLA-4 therapy was acceptable, and approximately 40% had some.

This table comes from immunoSEQ multiplex PCR, and its TCRdb copy is limited to in-frame clones, with some not included. The table includes tens of thousands of clones, around 90% detected once. A note on this clone: The antigen is unknown.

There are 12 residues in the CDR3. The germline CDR1 and CDR2 sequences are GTSNPN and SVGIG (reference sequence). Trimming left V 1 base short and J 8 bases short, with 9 bases between. Study-level findings and limits: At 0.1 to 3.0 mg/kg and by week 6, clonal expansion occurred in CD4+ and CD8+ blood T cells. Expanded clones tended on average to be more numerous among CD8+ T cells than CD4+. Some nonresponders additionally presented with little normalized T-cell clonal expansion.

The origin of this receptor is an adult with an advanced solid tumor such as melanoma, head and neck, liver or kidney cancer. The sample was CD4+ or CD8+ T cells sorted from blood, taken in a trial of the OX40 agonist ivuxolimab. The gene calls are TRBV30 and TRBJ1-3; TRBD1 is a possible D gene (6 bases). The CDR3 DNA reads TGTGCCTGGAGTGAGGGGGGCTACACCATATATTTT. Its translation: CAWSEGGYTIYF.